This T cell receptor (beta chain) was retrieved from a study of T cells in Graves' hyperthyroidism and ophthalmopathy. Reasons for excluding patients were uncontrolled infection, other autoimmune disease, pregnancy or lactation. General study findings and limits: Most clonotypes that expanded in the thyroid above 0.001 also showed up in blood. Ophthalmopathy was identified by the model a median around 6.9 months ahead of onset.

Amplification of TCR beta CDR3 regions was performed using RNA transcripts as template. RT-PCR in the first round (using the HTBI primer set) targeted the TCR CDR3. TCRdb independently ran MiXCR on the multiplex PCR reads; one entry per CDR3 protein. Of about 540,000 distinct CDR3 sequences detected, just over 45% appear once; the ten largest clones hold 6.5% to 9%. This clonotype was recorded at least ten times. The antigen is unknown. The CDR3 extends over 14 amino acids. Germline assignment: CDR1 SGHTA and CDR2 FQGNSA. The V gene lost 5 bases and the J gene lost 1 base, with 11 bases spanning the gap.

The sequence was collected from a woman aged 18-29 years with Graves' hyperthyroidism. The sample comprised peripheral blood or thyroid tissue (not recorded which). This chain links TRBV7-2 with TRBJ1-1, with D unresolved. The CDR3 loop reads CASSLRDSNTEAFF. The CDR3 DNA reads TGTGCCAGCAGCCTGCGAGATTCGAACACTGAAGCTTTCTTT.